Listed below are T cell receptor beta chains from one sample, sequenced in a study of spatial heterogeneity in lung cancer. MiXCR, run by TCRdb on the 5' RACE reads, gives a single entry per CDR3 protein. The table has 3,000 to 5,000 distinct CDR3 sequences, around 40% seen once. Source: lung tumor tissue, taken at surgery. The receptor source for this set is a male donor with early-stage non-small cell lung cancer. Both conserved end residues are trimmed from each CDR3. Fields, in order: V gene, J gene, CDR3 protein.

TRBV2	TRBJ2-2	ASSGQGPNTGELF
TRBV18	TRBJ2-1	ASSPRTGAINEQF
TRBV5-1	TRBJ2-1	ASRVTGTSGYNEQF
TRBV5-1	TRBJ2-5	ASSLDAGGETQY
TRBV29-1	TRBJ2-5	SGTMPPDRETQY
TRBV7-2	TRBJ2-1	ASSFYINNEQF
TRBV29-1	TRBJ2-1	SAPPVSSYNEQF
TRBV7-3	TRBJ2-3	ASSTGQGGTDTQY
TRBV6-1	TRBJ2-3	ASSEGGGSDTQY
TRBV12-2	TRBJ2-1	ASRLFVVYNEQF
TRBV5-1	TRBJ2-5	ASSFAETQY
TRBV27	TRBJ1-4	ASSFSPARREKLF
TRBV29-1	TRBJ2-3	SVMRDATDTQY
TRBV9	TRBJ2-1	ASSETSGRHFNEQF
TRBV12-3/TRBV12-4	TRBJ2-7	ASSLTDYYEQY
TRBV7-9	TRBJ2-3	ASSLDWRDSTDTQY
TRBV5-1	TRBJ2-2	ASSLALHKAPTGELF
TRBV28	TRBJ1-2	ASSFTNYGYT
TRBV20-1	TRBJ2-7	SAGTGGYSYEQY
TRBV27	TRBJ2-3	ASSFSLSTDTQY
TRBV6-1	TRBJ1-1	ASSDRKRTAEAF
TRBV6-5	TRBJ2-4	ASSSSVQAKNIQY
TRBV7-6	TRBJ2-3	ASSLEVRAPTDTQY
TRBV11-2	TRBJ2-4	ASSPSVAKNIQY
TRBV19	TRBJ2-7	ASRDPGTATYEQY
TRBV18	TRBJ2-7	ASSPPAGAAYEQY